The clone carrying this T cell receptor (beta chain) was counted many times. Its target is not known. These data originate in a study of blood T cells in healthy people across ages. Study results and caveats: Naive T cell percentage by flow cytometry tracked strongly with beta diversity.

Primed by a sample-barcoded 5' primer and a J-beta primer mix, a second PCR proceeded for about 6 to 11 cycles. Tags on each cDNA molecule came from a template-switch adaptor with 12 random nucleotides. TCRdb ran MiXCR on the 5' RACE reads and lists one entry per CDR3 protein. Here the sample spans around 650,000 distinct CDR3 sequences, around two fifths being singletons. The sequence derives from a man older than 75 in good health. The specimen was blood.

The CDR3 here is CATELVGADTQYF. The CDR3 region has the DNA TGTGCCACCGAGTTAGTGGGTGCAGATACGCAGTATTTT. J is TRBJ2-3 and V is TRBV12-3 or TRBV12-4; D gene unclear. The CDR3 covers 13 residues. Trimming stripped 10 bases from V and 4 bases from J, with 15 bases between.